This T cell receptor (beta chain) was found in a study of PD-1 blockade in classical Hodgkin lymphoma. Time point of the sample: cycle 4 day 1 (C4D1), after less than 7 weeks of nivolumab. Relapses following autologous stem cell transplantation were seen in all patients, with brentuximab vedotin exposure varying. TCRdb's copy holds only in-frame clones and misses some; the assay was immunoSEQ multiplex PCR. Among 90,000 to 110,000 clones, over 85% were seen once, and the ten largest hold around 17%. This CDR3 contains 11 residues. Germline V gene lookup returns CDR1 SNHLY and CDR2 FYNNEI. Trimming removed 5 bases at V and 4 bases at J, with 3 bases between.

This clonotype originated in a human donor with classical Hodgkin lymphoma. The starting material was peripheral blood mononuclear cells (PBMCs), obtained before the fourth cycle of nivolumab. J is TRBJ2-1 and V is TRBV2, with D unresolved. The CDR3 sequence: CASSQYNEQFF. The DNA of the CDR3 is TGTGCCAGCAGTCAGTACAATGAGCAGTTCTTC.